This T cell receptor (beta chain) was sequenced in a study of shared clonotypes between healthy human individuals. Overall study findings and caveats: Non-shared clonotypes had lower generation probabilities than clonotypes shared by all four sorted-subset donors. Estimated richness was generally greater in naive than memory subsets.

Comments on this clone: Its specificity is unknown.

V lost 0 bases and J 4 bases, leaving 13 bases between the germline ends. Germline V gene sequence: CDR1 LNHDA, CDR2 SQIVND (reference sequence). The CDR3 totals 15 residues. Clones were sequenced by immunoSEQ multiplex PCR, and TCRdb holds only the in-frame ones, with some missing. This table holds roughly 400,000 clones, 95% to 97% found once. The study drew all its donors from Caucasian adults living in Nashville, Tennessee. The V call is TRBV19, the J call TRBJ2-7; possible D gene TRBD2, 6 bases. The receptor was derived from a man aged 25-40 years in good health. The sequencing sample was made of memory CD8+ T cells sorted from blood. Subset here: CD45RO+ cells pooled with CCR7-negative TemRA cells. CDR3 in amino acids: CASSIEGGDRYEQYF. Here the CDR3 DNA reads TGTGCCAGTAGTATAGAGGGAGGAGACCGATACGAGCAGTACTTC. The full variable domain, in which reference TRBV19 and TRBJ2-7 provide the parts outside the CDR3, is DGGITQSPKYLFRKEGQNVTLSCEQNLNHDAMYWYRQDPGQGLRLIYYSQIVNDFQKGDIAEGYSVSREKKESFPLTVTSAQKNPTAFYLCASSIEGGDRYEQYFGPGTRLTVT.